This TCR beta chain came from a study of blood T cell repertoires in COVID-19. The germline V gene has CDR1 ENHRY and CDR2 SYGVKD. The CDR3 consists of 16 residues. The J segment lost 6 bases and the V segment lost 10 bases, leaving 14 bases of the junction unmatched. Original analysis: Amplification of reference gene primers provided the estimated nucleated cell counts. Clones were read by immunoSEQ multiplex PCR, and TCRdb kept only the in-frame ones, dropping some. The V and J calls and clone size are taken from that table; D and trimming were inferred from the DNA. This table holds about 300,000 clones, around 90% found once.

Sample: PBMCs or T cells enriched from blood (not recorded which). V gene TRBV10-3 combines with J gene TRBJ2-7, with 14 bases that match TRBD2. This sequence was found in a man aged 60 to 69 who had recovered from COVID-19. The CDR3 protein is CATGTGTSGRVSEQYF. In nucleotides, the CDR3 is TGTGCCACTGGTACGGGGACTAGCGGGAGAGTGAGCGAGCAGTACTTC.